Listed below are T cell receptor beta chains from one sample, sequenced in a study of cytomegalovirus exposure and HLA in healthy donors. Here immunoSEQ multiplex PCR was the method, and the copy in TCRdb shows in-frame clones only, minus some. The sample has some 160,000 clones, around 73% seen once. The specimen sequenced was PBMCs. These TCRs come from a male donor in good health and CMV-seronegative. CDR3s include the opening cysteine and the closing phenylalanine or tryptophan. D genes are given only for firm matches. Clone size is not always given. Where it is, it says once, few, many or a class for expanded clones.

length	V	D	size	J	CDR3	DNA
15	TRBV5-1	NA	NA	TRBJ1-4	CASSRAGATNEKLFF	TGCGCCAGCAGCCGGGCAGGGGCAACTAATGAAAAACTGTTTTTT
14	TRBV7-9	TRBD2	NA	TRBJ2-1	CASTPGLAYNEQFF	TGTGCCAGCACCCCGGGACTAGCATACAATGAGCAGTTCTTC
14	TRBV6-6	NA	once	TRBJ1-5	CASSPGGAGQPQHF	TGTGCCAGCAGTCCGGGGGGGGCCGGTCAGCCCCAGCATTTT
14	TRBV2	NA	NA	TRBJ2-2	CASSGVGAIGELFF	TGTGCCAGCAGTGGGGTGGGGGCAATCGGGGAGCTGTTTTTT
15	TRBV5-1	NA	NA	TRBJ2-1	CASSLGSSDYNEQFF	TGCGCCAGCAGCTTGGGGTCTAGCGATTACAATGAGCAGTTCTTC
13	TRBV30	TRBD2	NA	TRBJ2-7	CAWSPGGRYEQYF	TGTGCCTGGAGTCCGGGAGGGCGCTACGAGCAGTACTTC
14	TRBV2	NA	NA	TRBJ2-2	CASSQPGTLAELFF	TGTGCCAGCAGTCAGCCCGGGACACTCGCCGAGCTGTTTTTT
15	TRBV7-8	NA	NA	TRBJ1-1	CASSLRPTGNTEAFF	TGTGCCAGCAGTCTAAGGCCGACAGGGAACACTGAAGCTTTCTTT
14	TRBV7-8	TRBD1	once	TRBJ2-7	CASSLGQGNHEQYF	TGTGCCAGCAGCTTAGGACAGGGAAACCACGAGCAGTACTTC
16	TRBV5-1	NA	NA	TRBJ1-3	CASSNLQEAPGNTIYF	TGCGCCAGCAGTAACCTCCAGGAAGCCCCTGGAAACACCATATATTTT
14	TRBV4-1	NA	NA	TRBJ2-5	CASSQVAKSETQYF	TGCGCCAGCAGCCAAGTAGCAAAGTCAGAGACCCAGTACTTC
15	TRBV6-5	NA	NA	TRBJ1-2	CASSYSQGFSYGYTF	TGTGCCAGCAGTTACAGCCAGGGGTTTAGCTATGGCTACACCTTC
15	TRBV18	TRBD1	NA	TRBJ1-2	CASSFGTGGNYGYTF	TGTGCCAGCTCATTCGGGACAGGGGGAAACTATGGCTACACCTTC
18	TRBV7-9	TRBD1	once	TRBJ1-3	CASSFLAKPGQGGNTIYF	TGTGCCAGCAGCTTCTTAGCAAAGCCGGGACAGGGAGGAAACACCATATATTTT
13	TRBV6-1	NA	NA	TRBJ1-5	CASALVFNQPQHF	TGTGCCAGCGCATTAGTATTCAATCAGCCCCAGCATTTT
14	TRBV5-8	NA	NA	TRBJ1-2	CASSFVGEDYGYTF	TGTGCCAGCAGCTTCGTAGGGGAGGACTATGGCTACACCTTC
17	TRBV7-3	TRBD2	few	TRBJ2-1	CASSPAGLAGGGNEQFF	TGTGCCAGCAGCCCCGCCGGACTAGCGGGAGGTGGAAATGAGCAGTTCTTC
13	TRBV6-5	NA	NA	TRBJ2-7	CASRLTGFYEQYF	TGTGCCAGCAGGTTAACAGGGTTCTACGAGCAGTACTTC
14	TRBV5-1	NA	NA	TRBJ1-3	CASSLDSGGNTIYF	TGCGCCAGCAGCTTGGATTCAGGGGGAAACACCATATATTTT
16	TRBV6-4	TRBD2	NA	TRBJ2-3	CASSDSSGGPTDTQYF	TGTGCCAGCAGTGACTCGAGCGGGGGACCCACAGATACGCAGTATTTT
15	TRBV18	NA	NA	TRBJ2-6	CASSSQSSGANVLTF	TGTGCCAGCTCATCACAGAGCTCTGGGGCCAACGTCCTGACTTTC
15	TRBV7-9	NA	NA	TRBJ2-7	CASSSGLLGRYEQYF	TGTGCCAGCAGCTCCGGACTCTTAGGTCGGTACGAGCAGTACTTC
14	TRBV27	NA	once	TRBJ2-7	CASSLGQVNLEQYF	TGTGCCAGCAGTTTGGGCCAGGTAAATCTCGAGCAGTACTTC
13	TRBV11-3	TRBD2	NA	TRBJ2-4	CASSLTGGNIQYF	TGTGCCAGCAGCTTAACGGGAGGGAACATTCAGTACTTC
15	TRBV19	TRBD2	NA	TRBJ2-1	CASSETSGEYNEQFF	TGTGCCAGTAGCGAGACTAGCGGAGAGTACAATGAGCAGTTCTTC
15	TRBV7-9	TRBD2	NA	TRBJ2-5	CASSFGSGGEETQYF	TGTGCCAGCAGCTTTGGTAGCGGGGGGGAAGAGACCCAGTACTTC
16	TRBV27	NA	NA	TRBJ2-1	CASSLEIRSSYNEQFF	TGTGCCAGCAGTTTAGAAATCCGGAGCTCCTACAATGAGCAGTTCTTC
14	TRBV7-6	NA	NA	TRBJ2-7	CASSPGGAAYEQYF	TGTGCCAGCAGCCCCGGAGGGGCAGCCTACGAGCAGTACTTC
14	TRBV6-5	NA	NA	TRBJ1-5	CASSTPGHNQPQHF	TGTGCCAGCAGTACGCCGGGTCACAATCAGCCCCAGCATTTT
18	TRBV7-9	TRBD1	NA	TRBJ1-6	CASSSGQGQSSYNSPLHF	TGTGCCAGCAGCTCCGGACAGGGCCAAAGCTCCTATAATTCACCCCTCCACTTT
13	TRBV30	TRBD1	few	TRBJ1-6	CAWNFGTGGPLHF	TGTGCCTGGAACTTCGGGACAGGGGGGCCCCTCCACTTT
14	TRBV4-3	NA	NA	TRBJ2-7	CASSPGTFSYEQYF	TGCGCCAGCAGCCCCGGGACTTTCTCCTACGAGCAGTACTTC
15	TRBV30	NA	NA	TRBJ1-5	CAWSLAAALNQPQHF	TGTGCCTGGAGTCTAGCGGCAGCACTCAATCAGCCCCAGCATTTT
16	TRBV7-6	NA	NA	TRBJ1-2	CASSPIDRQGPYGYTF	TGTGCCAGCAGCCCGATAGACAGGCAGGGTCCCTATGGCTACACCTTC
15	TRBV28	NA	NA	TRBJ2-3	CASSSPGRLADTQYF	TGTGCCAGCAGCTCCCCGGGGAGGCTTGCGGATACGCAGTATTTT
15	TRBV15	NA	NA	TRBJ2-1	CATSRVDSIYNEQFF	TGTGCCACCAGCAGAGTGGACAGTATATACAATGAGCAGTTCTTC
14	TRBV10-3	TRBD2	once	TRBJ2-5	CAISDSGGAETQYF	TGTGCCATCAGTGACTCCGGGGGGGCAGAGACCCAGTACTTC
15	TRBV2	NA	NA	TRBJ1-3	CASSERRGPGNTIYF	TGTGCCAGCAGTGAACGAAGGGGCCCTGGAAACACCATATATTTT
13	TRBV27	NA	NA	TRBJ1-2	CASSLAASGGYTF	TGTGCCAGCAGTTTAGCGGCCTCGGGAGGCTACACCTTC
13	TRBV7-2	NA	NA	TRBJ1-5	CASSWSSNQPQHF	TGTGCCAGCAGCTGGAGTAGCAATCAGCCCCAGCATTTT
13	TRBV9	NA	NA	TRBJ1-5	CASSLGLNQPQHF	TGTGCCAGCAGCTTGGGACTGAATCAGCCCCAGCATTTT
14	TRBV7-9	TRBD2	NA	TRBJ2-5	CASRRLAVQETQYF	TGTGCCAGCAGACGACTAGCGGTACAAGAGACCCAGTACTTC
14	TRBV7-9	TRBD2	NA	TRBJ2-3	CASSSSGRTDTQYF	TGTGCCAGCAGCTCTAGCGGGAGGACAGATACGCAGTATTTT
15	TRBV5-1	TRBD1	NA	TRBJ1-2	CASRAGTGPMDGYTF	TGCGCCAGCAGGGCCGGGACAGGTCCTATGGATGGCTACACCTTC
14	TRBV28	TRBD2	NA	TRBJ2-7	CASSLGGRSYEQYF	TGTGCCAGCAGTTTGGGGGGGAGATCCTACGAGCAGTACTTC
14	TRBV5-5	NA	NA	TRBJ1-4	CASSTITAEEKLFF	TGTGCCAGCAGCACTATCACCGCAGAGGAAAAACTGTTTTTT
16	TRBV7-8	TRBD2	NA	TRBJ2-5	CASVKSRLAGQETQYF	TGTGCCAGCGTTAAGTCGCGACTAGCGGGCCAAGAGACCCAGTACTTC
13	TRBV30	TRBD2	NA	TRBJ2-7	CAWSRGGPYEQYF	TGTGCCTGGAGTCGGGGAGGGCCCTACGAGCAGTACTTC
13	TRBV5-1	NA	NA	TRBJ2-5	CASSLGSEETQYF	TGCGCCAGCAGCTTGGGATCAGAAGAGACCCAGTACTTC
14	TRBV5-1	NA	NA	TRBJ2-1	CASSLAAGGHEQFF	TGCGCCAGCAGCTTGGCCGCCGGAGGCCATGAGCAGTTCTTC